This paragraph covers one T cell receptor beta chain sequence. Some clones are missing from TCRdb's copy, which holds only in-frame ones; the method was immunoSEQ multiplex PCR. The sample has 150,000 to 200,000 clones, 70% to 90% seen once; the top ten hold approximately 8.2%. These data come from a study of blood T cell repertoires in COVID-19. At the level of the study: T cells, B-cell-depleted T cells, or PBMCs supplied cDNA or gDNA.

The TCR was taken from a woman in her late teens or twenties who had recovered from COVID-19. Sequenced sample: PBMCs or T cells enriched from blood (not recorded which).

The CDR3, as DNA: TGCGCCAGCAGCCCAGGGAGGCAGAGGAGGGCCTACAATGAGCAGTTCTTC. Translating it yields CASSPGRQRRAYNEQFF. This chain uses TRBV4-1 with TRBJ2-1; possible D gene TRBD2, 6 bases. Trimming took off 4 bases at V and 2 bases at J, with 18 bases between the two ends. The CDR3 is made up of 17 amino acids. Germline assignment: CDR1 MGHRA and CDR2 YSYEKL.